Listed below are T cell receptor beta chains from one sample, sequenced in a study of blood T cell repertoires in COVID-19. Repertoires were generated with immunoSEQ multiplex PCR, while TCRdb's copy carries only in-frame clones and drops some. The repertoire holds more than 450,000 clones, with around 90% as singletons. The sample consisted of PBMCs or T cells enriched from blood (not recorded which). The receptors stem from a woman between 18 and 29 years old who had recovered from COVID-19. Each CDR3 is given with its conserved first and last residue.

j_gene	v_gene	CDR3aa
TRBJ1-1	TRBV3-1/TRBV3-2	CASSQFVQENTEAFF
TRBJ2-1	TRBV19	CASSMDGRLAENNEQFF
TRBJ2-7	TRBV12-5	CASGSGPGTSVLNEQYF
TRBJ1-6	TRBV9	CASSSQDFAYNSPLHF
TRBJ2-7	TRBV30	CAWSSGTGASEQYF
TRBJ1-5	TRBV2	CASSPTGSVQPQHF
TRBJ2-1	TRBV4-1	CASSPMTSGGEQFF
TRBJ2-1	TRBV2	CASKTDLSYNEQFF
TRBJ2-5	TRBV11-1	CASSSALHRETQYF
TRBJ1-6	TRBV7-2	CASNLPGQGSSSYNSPLHF
TRBJ2-7	TRBV10-1	CASSELAESYEQYF
TRBJ2-1	TRBV9	CASSVGQGMISYNEQFF
TRBJ2-2	TRBV28	CASSSRQRGDTGELFF
TRBJ1-2	TRBV5-5	CASSFPGQGRGGYTF
TRBJ2-1	TRBV30	CAWSVRGTDEQFF
TRBJ1-1	TRBV3-1/TRBV3-2	CASSQEGGKHTEAFF
TRBJ1-2	TRBV28	CASSIYTRVPGGYTF
TRBJ2-2	TRBV10-3	CAIGDQLAVNTGELFF
TRBJ2-3	TRBV30	CAWSLARSSTDTQYF
TRBJ2-7	TRBV7-2	CASSFTRTSSYEQYF
TRBJ2-2	TRBV19	CASSTRQEFTGELFF
TRBJ1-6	TRBV28	CASSPSGQGDSPLHF